This record concerns one TCR beta chain sequence. The CDR3 sequence is 16 residues long. Per germline, CDR1 SGHDN and CDR2 FVKESK. V was trimmed by 3 bases and J by 0 bases, leaving 14 bases between them. Primers for the PCR totalled 60 Vbeta and 13 Jbeta. Repertoires were generated with immunoSEQ multiplex PCR, while TCRdb's copy carries only in-frame clones and drops some. The repertoire holds approximately 160,000 clones, with about four fifths as singletons. The sample belongs to a study of cytomegalovirus exposure and HLA in healthy donors. Study as a whole: Falling in the Caucasian-associated ancestry cluster were 81% of 350 to 400 genotyped donors.

Sequencing used PBMCs. The sequence was collected from a male donor in good health and CMV-seropositive. V gene TRBV14 combines with J gene TRBJ1-1; perhaps TRBD1 as D (5 bases). CDR3 bases: TGTGCCAGCAGCCAGGTGGGGGGGGGATTGAACACTGAAGCTTTCTTT. Encoded protein: CASSQVGGGLNTEAFF.